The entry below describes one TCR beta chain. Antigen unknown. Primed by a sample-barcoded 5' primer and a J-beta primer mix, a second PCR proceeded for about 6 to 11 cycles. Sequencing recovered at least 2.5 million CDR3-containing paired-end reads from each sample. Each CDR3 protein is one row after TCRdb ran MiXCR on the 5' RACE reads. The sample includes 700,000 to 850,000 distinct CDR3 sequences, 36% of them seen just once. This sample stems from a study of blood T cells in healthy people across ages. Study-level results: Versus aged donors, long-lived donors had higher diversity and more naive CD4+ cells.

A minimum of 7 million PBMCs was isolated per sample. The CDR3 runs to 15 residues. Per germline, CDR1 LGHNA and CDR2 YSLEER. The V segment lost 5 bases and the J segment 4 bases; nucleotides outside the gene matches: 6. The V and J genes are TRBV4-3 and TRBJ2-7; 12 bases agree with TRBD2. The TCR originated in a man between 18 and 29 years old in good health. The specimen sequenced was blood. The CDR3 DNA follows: TGCGCCAGCAGCTTTACGACTAGCGGGGGTTACGAGCAGTACTTC. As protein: CASSFTTSGGYEQYF.